Presented here are 22 T cell receptor beta chains from one specimen sequenced in a study of CD8 T cells in Susac syndrome. A quantity of about 0.5 to 1 ug RNA underwent reverse transcription using random hexamers. TCRdb independently ran MiXCR on the immunoSEQ multiplex PCR reads; one entry per CDR3 protein. In the table there are 200,000 to 250,000 distinct CDR3 sequences, less than 95% of which are singletons. The sequenced sample consisted of CD4+ T cells from PBMCs. The receptors derive from a human donor with Susac syndrome.

The CDR3 DNA reads as TGCGCCAGCAGCCAAGAGGAGGGAGGGCGGAATGAGCAGTTCTTC. Protein: CASSQEEGGRNEQFF. The rearrangement links TRBV4-1 to TRBJ2-1; 7 nucleotides line up with TRBD2. V was pared by 0 bases and J by 7 bases, with 6 bases of the junction left unmatched. CDR1 MGHRA and CDR2 YSYEKL come from the germline V gene. The CDR3 spans 15 residues.

This clonotype is a singleton in its sample. This chain uses TRBV7-9 with TRBJ1-1; 7 nucleotides align to TRBD1. This CDR3 spans 16 amino acids. Germline V gene data show CDR1 as SEHNR and CDR2 as FQNEAQ (reference sequence). Trimming at V came to 6 bases and at J to 1 base, leaving 11 bases not matched to a gene. The CDR3: CASSYSPQGGNTEAFF. The DNA for the CDR3 is TGTGCCAGCAGTTACTCACCGCAGGGGGGGAACACTGAAGCTTTCTTT. Drawing the rest from reference TRBV7-9 and TRBJ1-1, the complete variable domain is DTGVSQNPRHKITKRGQNVTFRCDPISEHNRLYWYRQTLGQGPEFLTYFQNEAQLEKSRLLSDRFSAERPKGSFSTLEIQRTEQGDSAMYLCASSYSPQGGNTEAFFGQGTRLTVV.

The rearrangement joins TRBV12-3 or TRBV12-4 to TRBJ1-6; 8 bases fit TRBD1. Losses at the gene ends were 4 bases for V and 12 bases for J; bases not matched to a gene: 11. This CDR3 contains 15 residues. The chain's CDR3 is CASSSGTGPGQPLHF. CDR3 coding DNA: TGTGCCAGCAGTTCCGGGACAGGACCGGGCCAACCCCTCCACTTT.

The chain has TRBV28 and TRBJ2-5; 7 bases agree with TRBD1. V shed 5 bases and J 5 bases; nucleotides not matched to a gene: 11. CDR1 is MDHEN and CDR2 is SYDVKM in the germline V gene. The CDR3 is 15 residues long. The DNA of the CDR3 is TGTGCCAGCAGTGCCTCAACAGGGGTTGGGGAGACCCAGTACTTC. Its protein product is CASSASTGVGETQYF.

The chain couples TRBV12-3 or TRBV12-4 to TRBJ1-2; D not certain. V lost 5 bases to trimming and J lost 8 bases, with 15 bases between them. This CDR3 is built from 13 residues. CDR3 sequence reads: CASSLGPDTGYTF. The DNA of the CDR3 is TGTGCCAGCAGTCTTGGGCCAGATACGGGCTACACCTTC.

The genes are TRBV7-9 and TRBJ1-1; the D is unclear. There are 15 residues in the CDR3. CDR1 is SEHNR, CDR2 FQNEAQ, per germline (reference sequence). V dropped 2 bases and J dropped 5 bases, with 15 bases sitting between them. CDR3 loop: CASSLWVRDGTEAFF. For the CDR3, the DNA is TGTGCCAGCAGCTTATGGGTCCGGGATGGTACTGAAGCTTTCTTT.

This clonotype has a single count. The CDR3 here is CASTLNYGYTF. The CDR3 region has the DNA TGTGCCAGCACCCTTAACTATGGCTACACCTTC. The chain recombines TRBV7-2 with TRBJ1-2; D is unresolved. CDR1 and CDR2 from the germline V gene are SGHTA and FQGNSA. Trimming left V 7 bases short and J 1 base short, with 4 bases between. The CDR3 runs 11 residues.

The chain has TRBV24-1 and TRBJ1-4; the D is unclear. Germline V gene lookup returns CDR1 KGHDR and CDR2 SFDVKD. The CDR3 is 13 amino acids. V lost 4 bases to trimming and J lost 5 bases, with 7 bases between them. The CDR3 reads CATSDWENEKLFF. The CDR3 nucleotides read TGTGCCACCAGTGACTGGGAAAATGAAAAACTGTTTTTT.

The chain carries TRBV14 and TRBJ1-1, with 8 bases that match TRBD1. Per germline, CDR1 SGHDN and CDR2 FVKESK. The ends lost 8 bases at V and 3 bases at J; junction bases unmatched: 5. The CDR3 is 13 amino acids. The CDR3 nucleotides read TGTGCCAGCGGCGAGACAGGGGACACTGAAGCTTTCTTT. Protein: CASGETGDTEAFF.

This clonotype was observed a single time. The chain is built from TRBV20-1 and TRBJ1-1, with D hard to call. CDR3 length: 12 residues. V gave up 3 bases and J gave up 8 bases, with 13 bases separating them. Looked up from germline, CDR1 is DFQATT and CDR2 is SNEGSKA (reference sequence). The CDR3 reads CSARGPTIEAFF. Written as DNA, the CDR3 is TGCAGTGCTAGGGGCCCGACGATCGAAGCTTTCTTT.

J is TRBJ1-5 and V is TRBV5-1, with 7 bases fitting TRBD1. The CDR3 totals 14 residues. J gave up 2 bases and V 4 bases, and 3 bases lay outside the gene matches. From germline, CDR1 is SGHRS and CDR2 YFSETQ. CDR3 bases: TGCGCCAGCAGCGCCGGACAGGGCAATCAGCCCCAGCATTTT. This gives the protein CASSAGQGNQPQHF.

The chain joins TRBV11-2 to TRBJ1-2; possible D gene TRBD1, 6 bases. Germline values: CDR1 SGHAT, CDR2 FQNNGV. The length of the CDR3 is 17 residues. V was trimmed by 4 bases and J by 2 bases, leaving 20 bases between them. The CDR3 loop reads CASSSGTGTGLNYGYTF. CDR3 bases: TGTGCCAGCAGCTCTGGCACAGGGACGGGCCTCAACTATGGCTACACCTTC. The variable domain in full, completed from reference TRBV11-2 and TRBJ1-2, reads EAGVAQSPRYKIIEKRQSVAFWCNPISGHATLYWYQQILGQGPKLLIQFQNNGVVDDSQLPKDRFSAERLKGVDSTLKIQPAKLEDSAVYLCASSSGTGTGLNYGYTFGSGTRLTVV.

This chain uses TRBV6-1 with TRBJ2-2, with D perhaps matching TRBD1 (7 bases). The V end lost 9 bases, the J end lost 4 bases, and 21 bases lay between the germline ends. This CDR3 has 16 residues. Germline-derived CDR1 and CDR2 are MNHNS and SASEGT. As DNA, the CDR3 is TGTGCCAGTGTGGGTAGGAGGGGGCGCGGCACCGGGGAGCTGTTTTTT. Translating gives CASVGRRGRGTGELFF.

This chain joins TRBV7-3 and TRBJ2-3; 11 bases are shared with TRBD1. Germline-derived CDR1 and CDR2 are SGHTA and FQGTGA. V shed 5 bases and J 6 bases; nucleotides not matched to a gene: 4. CDR3 length equals 14 residues. CDR3 residues: CASSLGQGADTQYF. DNA of the CDR3: TGTGCCAGCAGCCTAGGACAGGGGGCTGATACGCAGTATTTT.

This rearrangement joins TRBV11-2 to TRBJ1-4; TRBD1 might be the D (5 bases). Germline CDR1 and CDR2: SGHAT and FQNNGV. The length of the CDR3 is 14 residues. V was trimmed by 5 bases and J by 7 bases, leaving 14 bases between them. The CDR3 DNA reads TGTGCCAGCAGCCTCTTTGGGGGGATTGAAAAACTGTTTTTT. It encodes CASSLFGGIEKLFF. The full variable domain, with the rest looked up from reference TRBV11-2 and TRBJ1-4, is EAGVAQSPRYKIIEKRQSVAFWCNPISGHATLYWYQQILGQGPKLLIQFQNNGVVDDSQLPKDRFSAERLKGVDSTLKIQPAKLEDSAVYLCASSLFGGIEKLFFGSGTQLSVL.

This chain links TRBV20-1 with TRBJ1-2; no clear D gene. The V gene lost 5 bases and the J gene lost 5 bases, with 18 bases spanning the gap. Germline CDR1 is DFQATT and CDR2 is SNEGSKA (reference sequence). This CDR3 spans 14 amino acids. CDR3 bases: TGCAGTGCTCCAGAGACCCAAAGGCTATATGGCTACACCTTC. Amino acid sequence: CSAPETQRLYGYTF.

This chain joins TRBV5-1 and TRBJ2-2; 10 positions agree with TRBD1. The germline CDR1 and CDR2 sequences are SGHRS and YFSETQ. Trimming cost V 1 base and J 1 base; bases outside gene matches: 4. The CDR3 is 17 amino acids. CDR3 DNA sequence: TGCGCCAGCAGCTTGACTTGGACAGGGGGGAACACCGGGGAGCTGTTTTTT. As protein: CASSLTWTGGNTGELFF.

The rearrangement joins TRBV9 to TRBJ2-7; D not certain. The V gene's germline CDR1 is SGDLS and CDR2 YYNGEE. This CDR3 is built from 14 residues. Trimming left V 4 bases short and J 2 bases short, with 13 bases between. CDR3 nucleotides: TGTGCCAGCAGCCCGGATCCCATAGCCTACGAGCAGTACTTC. It codes for CASSPDPIAYEQYF.

J is TRBJ1-1 and V is TRBV12-3 or TRBV12-4; the D gene is possibly TRBD1 (6 bases). V was cut by 7 bases and J by 3 bases, with 12 bases left in between. The CDR3 sequence is 13 residues long. The chain's CDR3 is CASTWRGDTEAFF. DNA of the CDR3: TGTGCCAGCACCTGGAGGGGGGACACTGAAGCTTTCTTT.

This clonotype has a single count. The V gene is TRBV7-2, the J gene TRBJ1-6; D remains ambiguous. The CDR3 length is 14 residues. V gave up 1 base and J gave up 10 bases, with 11 bases separating them. CDR1 is SGHTA and CDR2 is FQGNSA in the germline V gene. The CDR3 DNA sequence: TGTGCCAGCAGCTTAGGGCAGTTCAAATCACCCCTCCACTTT. This codes for CASSLGQFKSPLHF.

This chain uses TRBV4-1 with TRBJ1-1, with D possibly matching TRBD1 (5 bases). Germline loops: CDR1 MGHRA, CDR2 YSYEKL. The CDR3 totals 13 residues. Trimming pared 0 bases from V and 6 bases from J, leaving 8 bases between. The CDR3 sequence: CASSQDRGAEAFF. In DNA form, the CDR3 reads TGCGCCAGCAGCCAAGATCGGGGGGCTGAAGCTTTCTTT.

The V and J genes are TRBV28 and TRBJ1-5, with D possibly TRBD1 on 6 matching bases. The V gene lost 8 bases and the J gene lost 5 bases, with 16 bases spanning the gap. The CDR3 is made up of 14 amino acids. Germline loops: CDR1 MDHEN, CDR2 SYDVKM. The CDR3, as DNA: TGTGCCAGCCTTGGACAGCCCGTTTATCAGCCCCAGCATTTT. Translating it yields CASLGQPVYQPQHF. Filled out from reference TRBV28 and TRBJ1-5, the complete variable domain reads DVKVTQSSRYLVKRTGEKVFLECVQDMDHENMFWYRQDPGLGLRLIYFSYDVKMKEKGDIPEGYSVSREKKERFSLILESASTNQTSMYLCASLGQPVYQPQHFGDGTRLSIL.